This T cell receptor beta chain was recorded in a study of cytomegalovirus exposure and HLA in healthy donors. Study information: Earlier work reported 95 million to 130 million unique TCR beta sequences from 150 million to 200 million T cells. Study findings and constraints: Specificity for CMV antigens was confirmed in vitro for a few of the CMV-associated chains.

The PCR ran on 60 Vbeta and 13 Jbeta primers. Libraries were prepared by immunoSEQ multiplex PCR; TCRdb keeps only in-frame clonotypes and omits some of them. The table includes around 85,000 clones, 70% to 75% detected once. The CDR3 length is 14 residues. V was pared by 4 bases and J by 5 bases, with 9 bases between. Germline CDR1 reads SGHAT; CDR2 reads FQDESV (reference sequence). As for this clone: What it recognizes is unknown.

Sequenced sample: PBMCs. The chain couples TRBV11-1 to TRBJ1-6, with D tentatively TRBD1 (6 bases). The receptor was derived from a man in his 60s in good health and CMV-seronegative. The CDR3 DNA is TGTGCCAGCAGCTCCAGGGGAAATAATTCACCCCTCCACTTT. Its translation is CASSSRGNNSPLHF.